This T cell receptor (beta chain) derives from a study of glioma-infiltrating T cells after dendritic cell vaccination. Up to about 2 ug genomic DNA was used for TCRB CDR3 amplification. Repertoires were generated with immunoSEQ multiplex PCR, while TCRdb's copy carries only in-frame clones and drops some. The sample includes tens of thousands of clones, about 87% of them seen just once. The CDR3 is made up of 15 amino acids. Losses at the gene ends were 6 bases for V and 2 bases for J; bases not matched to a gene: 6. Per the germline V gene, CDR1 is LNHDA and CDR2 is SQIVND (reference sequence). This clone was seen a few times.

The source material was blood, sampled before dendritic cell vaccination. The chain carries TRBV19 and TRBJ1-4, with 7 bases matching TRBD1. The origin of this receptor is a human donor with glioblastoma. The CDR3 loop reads CASSWDSRTNEKLFF. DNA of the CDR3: TGTGCCAGTAGCTGGGACAGCCGTACTAATGAAAAACTGTTTTTT. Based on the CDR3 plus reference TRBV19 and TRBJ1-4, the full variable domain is DGGITQSPKYLFRKEGQNVTLSCEQNLNHDAMYWYRQDPGQGLRLIYYSQIVNDFQKGDIAEGYSVSREKKESFPLTVTSAQKNPTAFYLCASSWDSRTNEKLFFGSGTQLSVL.